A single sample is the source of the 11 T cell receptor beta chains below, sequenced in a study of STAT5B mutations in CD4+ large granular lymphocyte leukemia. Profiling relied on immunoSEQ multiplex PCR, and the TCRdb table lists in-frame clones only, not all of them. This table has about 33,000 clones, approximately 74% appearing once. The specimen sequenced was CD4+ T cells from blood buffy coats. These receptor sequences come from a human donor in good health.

The CDR3 nucleotides read TGTGCCAGCAGCGCAACGGGGGGGCCTACAGATACGCAGTATTTT. It translates to CASSATGGPTDTQYF. V is TRBV9 and J is TRBJ2-3; 8 bases are a match to TRBD2. This CDR3 region has 15 residues. Germline loops: CDR1 SGDLS, CDR2 YYNGEE. After removal of 3 bases from V and 3 bases from J, the junction contained 6 bases not matched to a gene. Variable domain in full (rest from reference TRBV9 and TRBJ2-3): DSGVTQTPKHLITATGQRVTLRCSPRSGDLSVYWYQQSLDQGLQFLIQYYNGEERAKGNILERFSAQQFPDLHSELNLSSLELGDSALYFCASSATGGPTDTQYFGPGTRLTVL.

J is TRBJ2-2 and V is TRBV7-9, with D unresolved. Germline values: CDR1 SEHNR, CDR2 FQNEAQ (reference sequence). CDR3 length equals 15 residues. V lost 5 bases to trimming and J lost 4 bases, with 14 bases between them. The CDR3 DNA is TGTGCCAGCAGCCTGCCCCGGTTCGGCACCGGGGAGCTGTTTTTT. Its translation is CASSLPRFGTGELFF.

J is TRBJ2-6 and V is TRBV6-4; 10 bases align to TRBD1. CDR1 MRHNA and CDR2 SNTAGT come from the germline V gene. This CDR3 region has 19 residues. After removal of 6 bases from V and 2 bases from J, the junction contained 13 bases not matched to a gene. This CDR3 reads CASSNLPGTGVPGANVLTF. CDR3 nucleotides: TGTGCCAGCAGCAACCTTCCCGGGACAGGGGTTCCTGGGGCCAACGTCCTGACTTTC.

The CDR3 protein is CSVEERRGLGGYTF. The CDR3 nucleotides read TGCAGCGTTGAAGAAAGGAGGGGTCTGGGAGGCTACACCTTC. The V call is TRBV29-1, the J call TRBJ1-2; maybe TRBD1 (5 bases). CDR1 is SQVTM and CDR2 is ANQGSEA in the germline V gene. This CDR3 has 14 amino acids. V was trimmed by 0 bases and J by 8 bases, leaving 16 bases between them.

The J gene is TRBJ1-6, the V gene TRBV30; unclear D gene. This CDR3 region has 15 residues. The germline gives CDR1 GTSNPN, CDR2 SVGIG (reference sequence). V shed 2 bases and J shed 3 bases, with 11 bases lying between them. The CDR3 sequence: CAWSNKGFYNSPLHF. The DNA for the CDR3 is TGTGCCTGGAGTAACAAGGGCTTCTATAATTCACCCCTCCACTTT.

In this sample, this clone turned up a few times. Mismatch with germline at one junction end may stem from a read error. The CDR3 sequence: CASSQGGQGLKTEAFF. The CDR3 bases are TGCGCCAGCAGCCAAGGTGGACAGGGTCTGAAGACTGAAGCTTTCTTT. This chain connects TRBV4-1 to TRBJ1-1; TRBD1 matches 8 bases. The germline V gene encodes CDR1 MGHRA and CDR2 YSYEKL. This CDR3 contains 16 residues.

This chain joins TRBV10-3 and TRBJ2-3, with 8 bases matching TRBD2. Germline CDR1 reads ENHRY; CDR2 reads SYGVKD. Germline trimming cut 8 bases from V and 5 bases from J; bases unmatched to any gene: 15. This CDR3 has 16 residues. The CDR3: CAIGKTSARGRDTQYF. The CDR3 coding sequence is TGTGCCATCGGTAAGACTAGCGCCCGTGGAAGAGATACGCAGTATTTT.

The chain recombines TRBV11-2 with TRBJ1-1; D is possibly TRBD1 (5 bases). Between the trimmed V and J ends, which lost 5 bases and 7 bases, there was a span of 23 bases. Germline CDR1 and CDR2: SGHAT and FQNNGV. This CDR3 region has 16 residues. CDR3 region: CASSRLLSGLGNEAFF. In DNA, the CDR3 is TGTGCCAGCAGCCGTCTCCTGTCGGGGCTGGGAAATGAAGCTTTCTTT.

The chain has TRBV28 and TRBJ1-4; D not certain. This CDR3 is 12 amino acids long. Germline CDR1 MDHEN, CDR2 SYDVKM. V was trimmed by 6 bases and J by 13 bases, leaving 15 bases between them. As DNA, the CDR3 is TGTGCCAGCAGAGACGGCAGACTTGGACTGTTTTTT. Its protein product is CASRDGRLGLFF. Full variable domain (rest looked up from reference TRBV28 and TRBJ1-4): DVKVTQSSRYLVKRTGEKVFLECVQDMDHENMFWYRQDPGLGLRLIYFSYDVKMKEKGDIPEGYSVSREKKERFSLILESASTNQTSMYLCASRDGRLGLFFGSGTQLSVL.

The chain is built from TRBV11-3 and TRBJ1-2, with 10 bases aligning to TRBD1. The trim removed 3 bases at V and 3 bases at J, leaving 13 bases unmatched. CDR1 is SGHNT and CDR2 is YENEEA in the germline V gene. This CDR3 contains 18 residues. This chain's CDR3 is CASSFGTGATKGDYGYTF. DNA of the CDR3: TGTGCCAGCAGCTTCGGGACAGGGGCTACAAAAGGTGACTATGGCTACACCTTC. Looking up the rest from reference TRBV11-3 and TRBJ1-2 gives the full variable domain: EAGVVQSPRYKIIEKKQPVAFWCNPISGHNTLYWYLQNLGQGPELLIRYENEEAVDDSQLPKDRFSAERLKGVDSTLKIQPAELGDSAVYLCASSFGTGATKGDYGYTFGSGTRLTVV.

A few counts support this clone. This chain's CDR3 is CASSPGGLQAGFTITEAFF. CDR3 bases: TGCGCCAGCAGCCCCGGAGGGCTCCAAGCAGGGTTTACCATCACTGAAGCTTTCTTT. The V call is TRBV4-1, the J call TRBJ1-1; D might be TRBD1 (5 bases). Looked up from germline, CDR1 is MGHRA and CDR2 is YSYEKL. The CDR3 has 19 residues. Trimming stripped 4 bases from V and 4 bases from J, with 28 bases between.